The 18 T cell receptor beta chains listed next were all sequenced from one sample in a study of OX40 agonist ivuxolimab in advanced cancers. The table came from immunoSEQ multiplex PCR; TCRdb's copy has only in-frame clones and leaves some out. The sample records about 140,000 clones, less than 95% being singletons. The sample consisted of CD4+ or CD8+ T cells sorted from blood, taken in a trial of the OX40 agonist ivuxolimab. These TCRs come from an adult with an advanced solid tumor such as melanoma, head and neck, liver or kidney cancer.

This chain uses TRBV10-3 with TRBJ2-7; D is uncertain. The germline gives CDR1 ENHRY, CDR2 SYGVKD. The CDR3 spans 13 residues. The germline V and J ends were trimmed by 7 bases and 6 bases, with 16 bases remaining between them. The CDR3, as DNA: TGTGCCATCACCCTGGACGGGCCGGGCGAGCAGTACTTC. Translation gives CAITLDGPGEQYF.

The chain employs TRBV9 and TRBJ2-5, with TRBD2 matching over 13 bases. The CDR3 length is 19 residues. The V gene's germline CDR1 is SGDLS and CDR2 YYNGEE. V shed 3 bases, J shed 5 bases, and the junction held 16 bases outside the gene matches. The chain's CDR3 is CASSAGTSGNWRVAETQYF. The CDR3 DNA follows: TGTGCCAGCAGCGCTGGGACTAGCGGGAATTGGCGGGTGGCGGAGACCCAGTACTTC.

This chain connects TRBV5-4 to TRBJ2-7, with D hard to call. Germline CDR1 and CDR2: SGHNT and YYREEE (reference sequence). This CDR3 region has 12 residues. Trimming cost V 4 bases and J 4 bases, with 9 bases left between them. Written as DNA, the CDR3 is TGTGCCAGCAGCCCGGACGGGTACGAGCAGTACTTC. Translating gives CASSPDGYEQYF.

The chain is built from TRBV11-3 and TRBJ2-2; D call uncertain. The CDR3 is made up of 14 amino acids. Deletions cut 2 bases from V and 4 bases from J, with 8 bases between. Germline CDR1 and CDR2: SGHNT and YENEEA. CDR3 sequence (DNA): TGTGCCAGCAGCTTAACGGGCCGCACCGGGGAGCTGTTTTTT. It specifies CASSLTGRTGELFF.

V usage is TRBV28 and J usage is TRBJ1-5; D may be TRBD1 (5 bases). Germline loops: CDR1 MDHEN, CDR2 SYDVKM. The CDR3 consists of 13 residues. The V end was cut by 8 bases, the J end by 11 bases, with 19 bases between. The CDR3, as DNA: TGTGCCAGCGGGACTACTGGACCGGGGGCCCAGCATTTT. Translating gives CASGTTGPGAQHF.

The chain is built from TRBV4-2 and TRBJ2-1; 7 nucleotides line up with TRBD1. Trimming cost V 4 bases and J 5 bases; bases outside gene matches: 14. This CDR3 has 17 residues. Looked up from germline, CDR1 is LGHNA and CDR2 is YNFKEQ. CDR3 protein: CASSRPLDRAPDNEQFF. The CDR3 DNA is TGTGCCAGCAGCCGGCCTCTCGACAGGGCACCCGACAATGAGCAGTTCTTC.

This rearrangement joins TRBV2 to TRBJ1-5, with unresolved D. V lost 5 bases, J lost 5 bases, and 10 bases lay in between. The CDR3 is 13 amino acids. Germline V lookup: CDR1 SNHLY, CDR2 FYNNEI. The DNA of the CDR3 is TGTGCCAGCAGTAGAGACAAGGATCAGCCCCAGCATTTT. This encodes CASSRDKDQPQHF. Full variable domain (rest looked up from reference TRBV2 and TRBJ1-5): EPEVTQTPSHQVTQMGQEVILRCVPISNHLYFYWYRQILGQKVEFLVSFYNNEISEKSEIFDDQFSVERPDGSNFTLKIRSTKLEDSAMYFCASSRDKDQPQHFGDGTRLSIL.

This clone was counted only a few times. The chain couples TRBV7-8 to TRBJ2-4, with 14 bases that match TRBD2. The junction had 10 bases not matched to a gene; V was cut back by 4 bases and J by 8 bases. CDR1 SGHVS and CDR2 FQNEAQ come from the germline V gene. This CDR3 has 17 residues. CDR3 nucleotide sequence: TGTGCCAGCAGCTCCAGGGGACTAGCGGGAGTTATTGACATTCAGTACTTC. Protein sequence: CASSSRGLAGVIDIQYF.

CDR3 loop: CASSIGGSGSQRGQYF. The CDR3 region has the DNA TGTGCCAGCAGCATCGGCGGGTCGGGCAGCCAGAGGGGCCAGTACTTC. The V call is TRBV28, the J call TRBJ2-5; TRBD1 or TRBD2 may be the D gene (5 bases each). Germline assignment: CDR1 MDHEN and CDR2 SYDVKM. Trimming left V 6 bases short and J 10 bases short, with 27 bases between. This CDR3 has 16 amino acids.

The chain employs TRBV7-9 and TRBJ2-1; 9 bases are shared with TRBD2. The CDR3 runs to 15 residues. J lost 7 bases, V lost 6 bases, and 10 bases had no gene match. Per germline, CDR1 SEHNR and CDR2 FQNEAQ (reference sequence). The chain's CDR3 is CASSLPGLATNEQFF. The CDR3 nucleotides read TGTGCCAGCAGTTTACCGGGACTAGCTACTAATGAGCAGTTCTTC.

The CDR3 loop reads CASSITLTSWETQYF. For the CDR3, the DNA is TGTGCCAGTAGTATAACTTTGACTAGCTGGGAGACCCAGTACTTC. J is TRBJ2-5 and V is TRBV19; the match to TRBD2 covers 7 bases. There are 15 residues in the CDR3. Germline values: CDR1 LNHDA, CDR2 SQIVND (reference sequence). V was pared by 2 bases and J by 5 bases, with 8 bases of the junction left unmatched.

In this sample, this clone turned up once. The chain joins TRBV5-8 to TRBJ2-1; 7 nucleotides match TRBD2. Losses at the gene ends were 3 bases for V and 3 bases for J; bases not matched to a gene: 9. Germline V gene data show CDR1 as SGHTS and CDR2 as YDEGEE. The CDR3 has 16 amino acids. The CDR3 loop reads CASSSGTSAFYNEQFF. The CDR3 DNA is TGTGCCAGCAGCTCGGGAACTAGCGCGTTCTACAATGAGCAGTTCTTC.

The V call is TRBV6-5, the J call TRBJ1-2; TRBD1 agrees at 7 bases. The germline V gene has CDR1 MNHEY and CDR2 SVGAGI. The J segment lost 2 bases and the V segment lost 0 bases, leaving 3 bases of the junction unmatched. The CDR3 covers 15 residues. The CDR3 DNA reads as TGTGCCAGCAGTTACTCGCTGACAGGGAACTATGGCTACACCTTC. This gives the protein CASSYSLTGNYGYTF.

This chain connects TRBV6-5 to TRBJ2-7, with D possibly matching TRBD1 (5 bases). CDR3 size: 13 residues. The germline gives CDR1 MNHEY, CDR2 SVGAGI. The ends were cut back, 5 bases at V and 2 bases at J, with 10 bases in the middle. The CDR3 reads CASSHRRTYEQYF. CDR3 bases: TGTGCCAGCAGTCACAGGCGGACCTACGAGCAGTACTTC.

The chain combines TRBV9 with TRBJ2-1; TRBD1 matches 7 bases. This CDR3 is 16 amino acids long. The ends lost 0 bases at V and 6 bases at J; junction bases unmatched: 9. Germline CDR1 SGDLS, CDR2 YYNGEE. CDR3 amino acids: CASSVATGQITNEQFF. DNA for the CDR3: TGTGCCAGCAGCGTAGCTACGGGACAGATAACCAATGAGCAGTTCTTC.

This chain joins TRBV5-4 and TRBJ2-7, with 11 bases matching TRBD2. Germline V gene sequence: CDR1 SGHNT, CDR2 YYREEE (reference sequence). The CDR3 is 16 amino acids. V lost 4 bases, J lost 0 bases, and 6 bases stayed unmatched. In nucleotides, the CDR3 is TGTGCCAGCAGCCCCTCCGGGACTAGCGGCTCCTACGAGCAGTACTTC. Translated, it gives CASSPSGTSGSYEQYF.

The J gene is TRBJ2-7, the V gene TRBV7-9; D may be TRBD1 (5 bases). V shed 5 bases and J shed 6 bases, with 14 bases lying between them. Germline CDR1 and CDR2: SEHNR and FQNEAQ (reference sequence). CDR3 length: 13 amino acids. DNA for the CDR3: TGTGCCAGCAGCCAACACCTAAGGGGCGAGCAGTACTTC. Translation gives CASSQHLRGEQYF.

The DNA for the CDR3 is TGTGCCAGCAGTTTTAAGGGAACTGAAGCTTTCTTT. Translated: CASSFKGTEAFF. This chain links TRBV27 with TRBJ1-1; D is undetermined. CDR1 MNHEY and CDR2 SMNVEV come from the germline V gene (reference sequence). CDR3 length equals 12 residues. Trimming left V 3 bases short and J 5 bases short, with 7 bases between.